Described below is a single T cell receptor (beta chain) sequence and its context. This specimen comes from a study of cytomegalovirus exposure and HLA in healthy donors. The PCR employed 60 Vbeta primers together with 13 Jbeta primers. Libraries were prepared by immunoSEQ multiplex PCR; TCRdb keeps only in-frame clonotypes and omits some of them. This sample yields around 200,000 clones, of which roughly 80% are seen a single time; roughly 0.7% belongs to the top ten. CDR3 length: 15 residues. The germline V gene has CDR1 ENHRY and CDR2 SYGVKD. V was cut by 7 bases and J by 0 bases, with 13 bases left in between.

The specimen sequenced was PBMCs. The gene calls are TRBV10-3 and TRBJ2-1, with D perhaps TRBD2 (7 bases). This receptor was identified in a boy aged 5-17 years in good health and CMV-seronegative. This CDR3 is CAIMRGGRSYNEQFF. In DNA, the CDR3 is TGTGCCATCATGCGCGGGGGCCGCTCCTACAATGAGCAGTTCTTC.